Described below is a single TCR beta chain sequence and its context. Its antigen is undetermined. These data are taken from a study of cytomegalovirus exposure and HLA in healthy donors. With V trimmed by 9 bases and J by 4 bases, 9 bases remained unmatched. The CDR3 length is 17 residues. Per the germline V gene, CDR1 is LGHNT and CDR2 is FRNRAP. Study results and limitations: Many donors carried some public TCRs, although rarity characterized most TCR sequences.

With 60 Vbeta and 13 Jbeta primers, the PCR was carried out. Here immunoSEQ multiplex PCR was the method, and the copy in TCRdb shows in-frame clones only, minus some. The repertoire holds just over 70,000 clones, with 74% as singletons. The sequence was obtained from a human donor in good health. Sequenced material: PBMCs. This sequence joins TRBV12-5 and TRBJ2-2; 15 bases are a match to TRBD2. CDR3 sequence (DNA): TGTGCTAGCGGCTGGACTAGCGGGAGGGCTGGCACCGGGGAGCTGTTTTTT. It specifies CASGWTSGRAGTGELFF. Together with reference TRBV12-5 and TRBJ2-2, the CDR3 gives the full variable domain: DARVTQTPRHKVTEMGQEVTMRCQPILGHNTVFWYRQTMMQGLELLAYFRNRAPLDDSGMPKDRFSAEMPDATLATLKIQPSEPRDSAVYFCASGWTSGRAGTGELFFGEGSRLTVL.